These 30 T cell receptor beta chains were sequenced from one sample in a study of blood T cell repertoires in COVID-19. Profiling relied on immunoSEQ multiplex PCR, and the TCRdb table lists in-frame clones only, not all of them. The profile shows 61,000 or so clones, about four fifths of them singletons. Sequences were obtained from peripheral blood. All receptors come from a woman at least 80 years old with acute or convalescent COVID-19.

This sequence joins TRBV9 and TRBJ1-2; a weak D match, TRBD1 (5 bases). CDR1 is SGDLS and CDR2 is YYNGEE in the germline V gene. This CDR3 contains 15 residues. V lost 0 bases and J lost 8, with 17 bases in between. The CDR3 nucleotides are TGTGCCAGCAGCGTAGGTGGTTTCGGGGCGGGAGGCTACACCTTC. It encodes CASSVGGFGAGGYTF.

This clone was counted once. The CDR3 protein is CASSFLAGAGELFF. The CDR3 nucleotides are TGTGCCAGCAGTTTCCTAGCCGGCGCCGGGGAGCTGTTTTTT. This chain joins TRBV6-2 or TRBV6-3 and TRBJ2-2; tentative D call: TRBD2 (5 bases). V dropped 4 bases and J dropped 6 bases, with 12 bases sitting between them. Germline lookup yields CDR1 MNHEY and CDR2 SVGEGT. This CDR3 contains 14 residues.

This clone has a handful of counts. V and J are TRBV2 and TRBJ1-4; perhaps TRBD1 as D (6 bases). Trimming left V 0 bases short and J 7 bases short, with 12 bases between. This CDR3 region has 15 residues. CDR1 and CDR2 from the germline V gene are SNHLY and FYNNEI. The CDR3 protein is CASSEAGTRGEKLFF. In nucleotides, the CDR3 is TGTGCCAGCAGTGAAGCTGGGACCAGGGGTGAAAAACTGTTTTTT. Full variable domain (rest looked up from reference TRBV2 and TRBJ1-4): EPEVTQTPSHQVTQMGQEVILRCVPISNHLYFYWYRQILGQKVEFLVSFYNNEISEKSEIFDDQFSVERPDGSNFTLKIRSTKLEDSAMYFCASSEAGTRGEKLFFGSGTQLSVL.

This rearrangement joins TRBV27 to TRBJ1-1, with D possibly TRBD1 on 5 matching bases. Trimming left V 2 bases short and J 4 bases short, with 8 bases between. Germline values: CDR1 MNHEY, CDR2 SMNVEV (reference sequence). The CDR3 is 13 amino acids. For the CDR3, the DNA is TGTGCCAGCAGTTTAGGGGCCCGCACTGAAGCTTTCTTT. It codes for CASSLGARTEAFF.

The chain links TRBV19 to TRBJ1-1; D not resolved. This CDR3 has 14 residues. Germline CDR1 and CDR2: LNHDA and SQIVND (reference sequence). Trimming removed 0 bases at V and 0 bases at J, with 5 bases between. CDR3: CASSIDRMNTEAFF. CDR3 DNA sequence: TGTGCCAGTAGTATAGACAGGATGAACACTGAAGCTTTCTTT. Together with reference TRBV19 and TRBJ1-1, the CDR3 gives the full variable domain: DGGITQSPKYLFRKEGQNVTLSCEQNLNHDAMYWYRQDPGQGLRLIYYSQIVNDFQKGDIAEGYSVSREKKESFPLTVTSAQKNPTAFYLCASSIDRMNTEAFFGQGTRLTVV.

DNA of the CDR3: TGTGCCAGCAGCTTTGGGCCCTCTGGAAACACCATATATTTT. The encoded protein is CASSFGPSGNTIYF. The rearrangement uses TRBV3-1 (or the pseudogene TRBV3-2) and TRBJ1-3, with D unclear. The CDR3 contains 14 residues. Germline CDR1 LGHDT, CDR2 YNNKEL (reference sequence). V was trimmed by 5 bases and J by 0 bases, leaving 8 bases between them.

The V call is TRBV6-5, the J call TRBJ1-1; perhaps TRBD1 as D (6 bases). Deletions cut 2 bases from V and 5 bases from J, with 9 bases between. This CDR3 region has 13 residues. Germline V gives CDR1 MNHEY, CDR2 SVGAGI. In DNA, the CDR3 is TGTGCCAGCAGTTACGACAGGCGGACTGAAGCTTTCTTT. It encodes CASSYDRRTEAFF.

This chain joins TRBV10-1 and TRBJ2-5; a possible D gene is TRBD1 (5 bases). Germline-derived CDR1 and CDR2 are WNHNN and SYGVQD (reference sequence). V lost 4 bases and J lost 3, with 12 bases in between. CDR3 length equals 14 residues. The CDR3 region has the DNA TGCGCCAGCAGTGCGACAGCGCGAGAAGAGACCCAGTACTTC. It encodes CASSATAREETQYF.

J is TRBJ2-7 and V is TRBV2; 9 positions match TRBD1. CDR3 size: 13 residues. In germline, CDR1 is SNHLY, CDR2 FYNNEI. V lost 3 bases, J lost 11 bases, and 8 bases stayed unmatched. Here the CDR3 DNA reads TGTGCCAGCAGTGATGGGACAGGGCCGAGGGAGTACTTC. Protein: CASSDGTGPREYF.

V usage is TRBV29-1 and J usage is TRBJ2-3, with 9 bases identical to TRBD1. Germline loops: CDR1 SQVTM, CDR2 ANQGSEA. The CDR3 consists of 15 residues. Losses at the gene ends were 5 bases for V and 6 bases for J; bases not matched to a gene: 12. CDR3 in amino acids: CSVQPTGGVADTQYF. CDR3 DNA sequence: TGCAGCGTTCAACCTACAGGGGGCGTAGCGGATACGCAGTATTTT.

CDR3 in amino acids: CASRDRSGNTGELFF. CDR3 DNA sequence: TGCGCCAGCAGGGACCGTAGCGGGAACACCGGGGAGCTGTTTTTT. The chain couples TRBV5-1 to TRBJ2-2; perhaps TRBD2 as D (6 bases). Trimming removed 5 bases from V and 1 base from J, with 12 bases in between. Per the germline V gene, CDR1 is SGHRS and CDR2 is YFSETQ. The CDR3 contains 15 residues.

The chain links TRBV5-1 to TRBJ2-1; 7 bases agree with TRBD2. Looked up from germline, CDR1 is SGHRS and CDR2 is YFSETQ. The CDR3 loop spans 15 amino acids. The V gene end was trimmed by 4 bases and the J gene end by 7 bases; junction bases not matched to a gene: 11. The CDR3 DNA reads as TGCGCCAGCAGCGGGGTGGGAGGGCGTACAAATGAGCAGTTCTTC. This encodes CASSGVGGRTNEQFF. The variable domain in full, completed from reference TRBV5-1 and TRBJ2-1, reads KAGVTQTPRYLIKTRGQQVTLSCSPISGHRSVSWYQQTPGQGLQFLFEYFSETQRNKGNFPGRFSGRQFSNSRSEMNVSTLELGDSALYLCASSGVGGRTNEQFFGPGTRLTVL.

The DNA for the CDR3 is TGTGCCATCAGCGACCCGGGACAGTCGAACACTGAAGCTTTCTTT. Residues: CAISDPGQSNTEAFF. This sequence joins TRBV10-3 and TRBJ1-1, with 7 positions matching TRBD1. From germline, CDR1 is ENHRY and CDR2 SYGVKD. After removal of 6 bases from V and 1 base from J, the junction contained 8 bases not matched to a gene. The CDR3 length is 15 residues.

The chain employs TRBV7-9 and TRBJ2-7; maybe TRBD2 (5 bases). The germline gives CDR1 SEHNR, CDR2 FQNEAQ (reference sequence). V lost 5 bases, J lost 3 bases, and 26 bases lay in between. The CDR3 is 18 residues long. The CDR3 DNA reads TGTGCCAGCAGCCCCTCTACCCGTCGATGGAGGAGAAACTACGAGCAGTACTTC. Its translation is CASSPSTRRWRRNYEQYF.

J is TRBJ1-4 and V is TRBV7-9; no clear D gene. Trimming removed 5 bases at V and 5 bases at J, with 3 bases between. The CDR3 has 11 amino acids. Germline CDR1 SEHNR, CDR2 FQNEAQ (reference sequence). CDR3 amino acids: CASSRNEKLFF. The CDR3 DNA follows: TGTGCCAGCAGCCGGAATGAAAAACTGTTTTTT.

This chain joins TRBV7-9 and TRBJ2-7; 7 bases line up with TRBD2. V lost 6 bases and J lost 0; bases outside the gene matches: 8. Germline assignment: CDR1 SEHNR and CDR2 FQNEAQ (reference sequence). The CDR3 totals 15 residues. The CDR3 coding sequence is TGTGCCAGCAGGGACACTAGCGCTAGCTCCTACGAGCAGTACTTC. This encodes CASRDTSASSYEQYF.

This chain joins TRBV5-1 and TRBJ2-1; 8 nucleotides align to TRBD1. Trimming removed 4 bases from V and 7 bases from J; junction bases left unmatched: 10. The CDR3 loop spans 15 amino acids. In germline, CDR1 is SGHRS, CDR2 YFSETQ. The CDR3 DNA reads as TGCGCCAGCAGCGTAGACGGGACAGGCCTTAATGAGCAGTTCTTC. It encodes CASSVDGTGLNEQFF.

The chain employs TRBV1 and TRBJ1-6; the table's D gene call, TRBD1, was not cross checked with the DNA. TRBV1 has pseudogene status. The CDR3 spans 15 residues. CDR3 DNA sequence: TGCACCAGCAGCCAACCCCGACACCCCCATTCACCCCTCCACTTT. It yields the protein CTSSQPRHPHSPLHF.

The chain links TRBV5-1 to TRBJ2-1; 9 bases are shared with TRBD2. V was pared by 2 bases and J by 5 bases, with 11 bases of the junction left unmatched. CDR1 SGHRS and CDR2 YFSETQ come from the germline V gene. The length of the CDR3 is 17 residues. The CDR3 bases are TGCGCCAGCAGCTTCCAGCCGAGGCTAGCGGGAAACAATGAGCAGTTCTTC. Residues: CASSFQPRLAGNNEQFF.

The V and J genes are TRBV7-2 and TRBJ2-1; tentative D call: TRBD2 (6 bases). CDR3 length equals 16 residues. Per the germline V gene, CDR1 is SGHTA and CDR2 is FQGNSA. V lost 1 base to trimming and J lost 2 bases, with 12 bases between them. CDR3 protein: CASSLEWRGAYNEQFF. DNA for the CDR3: TGTGCCAGCAGCTTAGAGTGGCGGGGTGCCTACAATGAGCAGTTCTTC.

The CDR3 loop reads CASSFELTDTQYF. CDR3 nucleotides: TGTGCCAGCAGCTTCGAACTCACAGATACGCAGTATTTT. This chain links TRBV7-2 with TRBJ2-3; D is ambiguous. Trimming removed 3 bases at V and 2 bases at J, with 6 bases between. Germline CDR1 reads SGHTA; CDR2 reads FQGNSA. The CDR3 is 13 amino acids.

The chain is built from TRBV19 and TRBJ2-1; 7 bases line up with TRBD1. Germline values: CDR1 LNHDA, CDR2 SQIVND (reference sequence). CDR3 length equals 13 residues. The V gene end was trimmed by 7 bases and the J gene end by 10 bases; junction bases not matched to a gene: 10. In nucleotides, the CDR3 is TGTGCCAGTACCACTAACAGGGGCGGCGAGCAGTTCTTC. This gives the protein CASTTNRGGEQFF. Filled out from reference TRBV19 and TRBJ2-1, the complete variable domain reads DGGITQSPKYLFRKEGQNVTLSCEQNLNHDAMYWYRQDPGQGLRLIYYSQIVNDFQKGDIAEGYSVSREKKESFPLTVTSAQKNPTAFYLCASTTNRGGEQFFGPGTRLTVL.

This rearrangement joins TRBV19 to TRBJ2-7, with D possibly being TRBD1 (6 bases). There are 13 residues in the CDR3. CDR1 and CDR2 from the germline V gene are LNHDA and SQIVND (reference sequence). V was trimmed by 3 bases and J by 4 bases, leaving 10 bases between them. The DNA of the CDR3 is TGTGCCAGTAGTATCACAGGGATGTACGAGCAGTACTTC. This sequence encodes CASSITGMYEQYF.

The chain uses TRBV7-2 and TRBJ2-1; D might be TRBD2 (6 bases). With 5 bases removed from V and 7 bases from J, the gap between germline ends came to 15 bases. Germline V gene data show CDR1 as SGHTA and CDR2 as FQGNSA. This CDR3 contains 14 residues. In DNA form, the CDR3 reads TGTGCCAGCAGCCAGGACTACGGATCAAATGAGCAGTTCTTC. Its protein product is CASSQDYGSNEQFF. Supplemented by reference TRBV7-2 and TRBJ2-1, the full variable domain reads GAGVSQSPSNKVTEKGKDVELRCDPISGHTALYWYRQSLGQGLEFLIYFQGNSAPDKSGLPSDRFSAERTGGSVSTLTIQRTQQEDSAVYLCASSQDYGSNEQFFGPGTRLTVL.

The chain uses TRBV30 and TRBJ1-6, with D possibly TRBD1 on 5 matching bases. The CDR3 has 13 residues. Germline CDR1 GTSNPN, CDR2 SVGIG (reference sequence). V was pared by 4 bases and J by 7 bases, with 11 bases between. This CDR3 is CAWNGGGNSPLHF. The CDR3 DNA reads as TGTGCCTGGAACGGGGGTGGCAATTCACCCCTCCACTTT.

V gene TRBV9 combines with J gene TRBJ1-2, with a weak D call TRBD1 (5 bases). This CDR3 is 13 amino acids long. The V end lost 3 bases, the J end lost 1 base, and 7 bases lay between the germline ends. Germline CDR1 is SGDLS and CDR2 is YYNGEE. The DNA of the CDR3 is TGTGCCAGCAGCGAGACAGTTAACTATGGCTACACCTTC. Its protein is CASSETVNYGYTF.

The rearrangement uses TRBV7-9 and TRBJ1-5; 7 bases align to TRBD1. Germline V gene sequence: CDR1 SEHNR, CDR2 FQNEAQ (reference sequence). The J segment lost 4 bases and the V segment lost 0 bases, leaving 3 bases of the junction unmatched. The CDR3 runs to 15 residues. This CDR3 reads CASSLADRPNQPQHF. CDR3 DNA sequence: TGTGCCAGCAGCTTAGCGGACAGGCCTAATCAGCCCCAGCATTTT.

In its sample, this clone ranks as large (0.1 to 1%). The chain links TRBV5-4 to TRBJ2-3, with 7 bases that match TRBD2. Germline CDR1 and CDR2: SGHNT and YYREEE (reference sequence). The CDR3 covers 14 residues. J gave up 4 bases and V 2 bases, and 4 bases lay outside the gene matches. The CDR3 loop reads CASSFYAGADTQYF. CDR3 bases: TGTGCCAGCAGCTTTTACGCGGGGGCAGATACGCAGTATTTT.

The chain combines TRBV6-5 with TRBJ2-7; TRBD2 aligns across 11 bases. With 8 bases clipped from V and 2 bases from J, the junction kept 2 bases outside the gene matches. The CDR3 sequence is 13 residues long. Germline values: CDR1 MNHEY, CDR2 SVGAGI. The CDR3 here is CASGTSGTYEQYF. The CDR3 nucleotides read TGTGCCAGCGGGACTAGCGGAACCTACGAGCAGTACTTC.

J is TRBJ1-2 and V is TRBV4-1; weak D call: TRBD1 (5 bases). The ends were cut back, 0 bases at V and 2 bases at J, with 13 bases in the middle. The CDR3 length is 16 residues. CDR1 is MGHRA and CDR2 is YSYEKL in the germline V gene. CDR3 region: CASSQDPPGGNYGYTF. As DNA, the CDR3 is TGCGCCAGCAGCCAAGATCCCCCCGGGGGGAACTATGGCTACACCTTC.